One and the same sample provided the 5 T cell receptor beta chains below, sequenced in a study of early stage breast cancer tumors. Repertoires were generated with immunoSEQ multiplex PCR, while TCRdb's copy carries only in-frame clones and drops some. The repertoire includes 25,000 to 35,000 clones, roughly 55% of them detected once, and more than 8% sits in the top ten. Sequencing used breast tumor tissue. The receptors were sampled from a person aged 45-65 years with breast cancer.

This clone showed up just a few times. The chain uses TRBV6-5 and TRBJ1-1; a weak D match, TRBD1 (6 bases). V gave up 4 bases and J gave up 2 bases, with 14 bases separating them. Germline CDR1 reads MNHEY; CDR2 reads SVGAGI. CDR3 length: 15 amino acids. DNA for the CDR3: TGTGCCAGCAGTTCTGGGTCAGGGGTTAACACTGAAGCTTTCTTT. Protein sequence: CASSSGSGVNTEAFF.

This clone was seen once. The V gene is TRBV5-6, the J gene TRBJ2-7; TRBD1 might be the D (6 bases). V lost 3 bases and J 1 base, leaving 14 bases between the germline ends. CDR3 length: 15 amino acids. The germline CDR1 and CDR2 sequences are SGHDT and YYEEEE. The CDR3 is CASSSSGTLSYEQYF. The CDR3 DNA follows: TGTGCCAGCAGCTCCTCCGGGACACTTTCCTACGAGCAGTACTTC.

This clone has a handful of counts. This sequence joins TRBV7-3 and TRBJ2-1; D gene ambiguous. Trimming removed 1 base at V and 0 bases at J, with 7 bases between. The CDR3 is 15 amino acids. The germline gives CDR1 SGHTA, CDR2 FQGTGA. The CDR3 is CASSLNPLSYNEQFF. CDR3 DNA: TGTGCCAGCAGCTTAAACCCCCTCTCCTACAATGAGCAGTTCTTC.

This clone was observed a few times. The J gene is TRBJ2-2, the V gene TRBV5-4; D is unclear. CDR1 is SGHNT, CDR2 YYREEE, per germline (reference sequence). Trimming removed 0 bases from V and 7 bases from J, with 10 bases in between. The CDR3 spans 14 residues. The DNA of the CDR3 is TGTGCCAGCAGCTTGGCGGCTAGTCTCGGGGAGCTGTTTTTT. Translated, it gives CASSLAASLGELFF.

J is TRBJ1-2 and V is TRBV4-2; D is uncertain. Between the trimmed V and J ends, which lost 0 bases and 0 bases, there was a span of 8 bases. The CDR3 runs to 15 residues. Germline CDR1 and CDR2: LGHNA and YNFKEQ. CDR3 in DNA: TGTGCCAGCAGCCAAGATACCGACTCTAACTATGGCTACACCTTC. Translated: CASSQDTDSNYGYTF.